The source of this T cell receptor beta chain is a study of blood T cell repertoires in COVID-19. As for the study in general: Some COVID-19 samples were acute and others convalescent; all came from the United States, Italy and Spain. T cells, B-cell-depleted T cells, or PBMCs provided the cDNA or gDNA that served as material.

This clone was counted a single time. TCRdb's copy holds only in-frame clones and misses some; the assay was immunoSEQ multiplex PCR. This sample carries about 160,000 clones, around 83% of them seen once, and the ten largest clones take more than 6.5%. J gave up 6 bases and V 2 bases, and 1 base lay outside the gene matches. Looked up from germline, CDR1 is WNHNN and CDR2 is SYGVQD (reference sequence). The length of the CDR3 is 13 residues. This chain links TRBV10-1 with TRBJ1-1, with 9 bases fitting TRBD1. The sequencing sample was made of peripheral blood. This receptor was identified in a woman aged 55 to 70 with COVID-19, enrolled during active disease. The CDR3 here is CASSEDRGSEAFF. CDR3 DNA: TGCGCCAGCAGTGAGGACAGGGGGTCTGAAGCTTTCTTT.